A single sample gave rise to the 8 T cell receptor beta chains below, sequenced in a study of OX40 agonist ivuxolimab in advanced cancers. Data came from immunoSEQ multiplex PCR; TCRdb stores just in-frame clones and leaves some out. The sample has 25,000 to 35,000 clones, about 88% seen once; the top ten hold 20% to 25%. The material sequenced was CD4+ or CD8+ T cells sorted from blood, taken in a trial of the OX40 agonist ivuxolimab. The receptors stem from an adult with an advanced solid tumor such as melanoma, head and neck, liver or kidney cancer.

The rearrangement links TRBV5-1 to TRBJ1-1, with D possibly matching TRBD1 (5 bases). V was clipped by 4 bases and J by 0 bases, with 13 bases between them. The CDR3 is 15 residues long. Per the germline V gene, CDR1 is SGHRS and CDR2 is YFSETQ. The CDR3 DNA is TGCGCCAGCAGCCCGGGACCGCAAATGAACACTGAAGCTTTCTTT. This gives the protein CASSPGPQMNTEAFF.

This clone appeared once. This chain links TRBV9 with TRBJ1-1; 7 nucleotides line up with TRBD1. CDR1 and CDR2 from the germline V gene are SGDLS and YYNGEE. The CDR3 contains 13 residues. V dropped 0 bases and J dropped 11; count of bases not matched to a gene: 7. The CDR3 DNA is TGTGCCAGCAGCGTAGGAGGGGGCGGGTTGGCTTTCTTT. Translating gives CASSVGGGGLAFF.

The count of this clone is one. The chain links TRBV30 to TRBJ1-4, with D possibly TRBD1 on 5 matching bases. V lost 5 bases and J lost 7, with 17 bases in between. This CDR3 is built from 14 residues. Germline V gene sequence: CDR1 GTSNPN, CDR2 SVGIG (reference sequence). CDR3 residues: CAWGAGTGGEKLFF. The CDR3 DNA reads as TGTGCCTGGGGGGCCGGGACGGGCGGTGAAAAACTGTTTTTT.

The gene calls are TRBV21-1 and TRBJ2-7; TRBD2 is the table's D call and was not checked against the DNA. TRBV21-1 represents a pseudogene. The CDR3 consists of 16 residues. The CDR3, as DNA: TGTGCCAGCAGCAAATCTAGAGATGACCGCATCTACGAGCAGTACTTC. Amino acids: CASSKSRDDRIYEQYF.

The V call is TRBV27, the J call TRBJ1-2; no clear D gene. The CDR3 extends over 13 amino acids. Per the germline V gene, CDR1 is MNHEY and CDR2 is SMNVEV (reference sequence). V was cut by 2 bases and J by 4 bases, with 8 bases left in between. The CDR3 sequence is CASSLGRPYGYTF. CDR3 DNA: TGTGCCAGCAGTTTAGGCAGGCCCTATGGCTACACCTTC.

Many counts were recorded for this clone. V and J are TRBV15 and TRBJ1-1, with D tentatively TRBD1 (6 bases). The germline gives CDR1 LNHNV, CDR2 YYDKDF (reference sequence). The V gene lost 0 bases and the J gene lost 0 bases, with 11 bases spanning the gap. The CDR3 is 16 amino acids. The CDR3 DNA is TGTGCCACCAGCAGAGAGGGGGGGCCTTTGAACACTGAAGCTTTCTTT. It is translated as CATSREGGPLNTEAFF.

This clone was found once. The rearrangement links TRBV9 to TRBJ2-3; 9 bases line up with TRBD2. The CDR3 consists of 15 residues. J lost 1 base, V lost 2 bases, and 2 bases had no gene match. Germline-derived CDR1 and CDR2 are SGDLS and YYNGEE. The CDR3 sequence: CASSVAGGGTDTQYF. DNA of the CDR3: TGTGCCAGCAGCGTTGCGGGAGGGGGCACAGATACGCAGTATTTT.

V and J are TRBV9 and TRBJ1-2; 8 bases agree with TRBD1. Germline V gives CDR1 SGDLS, CDR2 YYNGEE. V lost 3 bases, J lost 2 bases, and 3 bases stayed unmatched. This CDR3 is 14 amino acids long. CDR3 sequence: CASSGTGKNYGYTF. DNA of the CDR3: TGTGCCAGCAGCGGGACAGGGAAGAACTATGGCTACACCTTC.